The rows below give T cell receptor beta chains drawn from one sample of a study of T-cell memory formation after mild COVID-19. TCRdb processed the 5' RACE reads anew with MiXCR; each CDR3 protein has one entry. The sample has 400,000 or so distinct CDR3 sequences, around 20% seen once. Sequenced material: PBMCs or a T cell subset sorted from them (not recorded which). These receptors were taken from an adult woman who had mild COVID-19 (a few samples of this study predate the infection). Cell type and time point are not known. CDR3s include the opening cysteine and the closing phenylalanine or tryptophan. The D gene is left open where the match is weak. Clone size is stated in some rows and not others, as once, few, many or a class when expanded.

V	size	D	J	CDR3	DNA
TRBV7-2	few	.	TRBJ1-2	CASSLGEGTRGYTF	TGTGCCAGCAGCTTAGGGGAGGGGACACGGGGCTACACCTTC
TRBV12-3/TRBV12-4	.	.	TRBJ1-2	CASRIATGYYGYTF	TGTGCCAGCAGGATTGCCACGGGGTACTATGGCTACACCTTC
TRBV12-3/TRBV12-4	many	TRBD1	TRBJ2-7	CASSPGQGRTYEQYF	TGTGCCAGCAGCCCGGGACAGGGAAGGACCTACGAGCAGTACTTC
TRBV9	few	TRBD2	TRBJ2-5	CASSATLAGGETQYF	TGTGCCAGCAGCGCGACTCTAGCGGGGGGGGAGACCCAGTACTTC
TRBV2	.	.	TRBJ1-2	CASSEEGTTNYGYTF	TGTGCCAGCAGTGAGGAGGGGACAACTAACTATGGCTACACCTTC
TRBV4-1	few	TRBD2	TRBJ2-7	CASSRGLAGDSLEQYF	TGCGCCAGCAGCCGTGGACTAGCGGGGGACTCCCTAGAGCAGTACTTC
TRBV27	.	.	TRBJ2-3	CASSILTPRGAGQDTQYF	TGTGCCAGCAGTATACTAACCCCTCGTGGAGCGGGTCAAGATACGCAGTATTTT
TRBV2	few	TRBD2	TRBJ2-1	CASSESSGSNNEQFF	TGTGCCAGCAGTGAAAGTAGCGGGAGCAACAATGAGCAGTTCTTC
TRBV7-9	.	.	TRBJ2-7	CASSPREQGEDYEQYF	TGTGCCAGCAGCCCGCGGGAACAGGGAGAAGACTACGAGCAGTACTTC
TRBV3-1	few	TRBD1	TRBJ1-1	CASNPGQGSNTEAFF	TGTGCCAGCAACCCGGGACAGGGGTCGAACACTGAAGCTTTCTTT
TRBV24-1	once	.	TRBJ2-3	CATSDFRGGGTDTQYF	TGTGCCACCAGTGATTTTAGGGGAGGAGGCACAGATACGCAGTATTTT
TRBV10-3	.	.	TRBJ2-1	CAISDEAGHRRGEQFF	TGTGCCATCAGTGATGAAGCGGGGCACCGAAGGGGGGAGCAGTTCTTC
TRBV12-3/TRBV12-4	few	TRBD2	TRBJ2-2	CASSSIAGGVTGELFF	TGTGCCAGCAGTTCCATAGCGGGAGGAGTCACCGGGGAGCTGTTTTTT
TRBV6-2/TRBV6-3	.	TRBD1	TRBJ2-4	CASSYAGGPTPNIQYF	TGTGCCAGCAGTTACGCAGGGGGTCCGACCCCAAACATTCAGTACTTC
TRBV7-9	.	TRBD2	TRBJ2-5	CASSFRGTSGPKSGTQYF	TGTGCCAGCAGCTTCCGAGGGACTAGCGGGCCCAAGAGCGGGACCCAGTACTTC
TRBV3-1	.	.	TRBJ2-2	CASSQAGPITGELFF	TGTGCCAGCAGCCAAGCAGGGCCCATCACCGGGGAGCTGTTTTTT
TRBV12-3/TRBV12-4	.	TRBD1	TRBJ2-7	CASSLVQGADEQYF	TGTGCCAGCAGTTTAGTCCAGGGGGCCGACGAGCAGTACTTC
TRBV5-5	many	.	TRBJ2-2	CASSLAWGSDTGELFF	TGTGCCAGCAGCTTGGCCTGGGGCTCAGACACCGGGGAGCTGTTTTTT
TRBV7-2	few	.	TRBJ1-2	CASSPGHAIFVVYGYTF	TGTGCCAGCAGCCCGGGACATGCGATCTTCGTGGTCTATGGCTACACCTTC
TRBV9	many	.	TRBJ2-5	CASSVLWGETQYF	TGTGCCAGCAGCGTACTGTGGGGGGAGACCCAGTACTTC
TRBV24-1	.	.	TRBJ1-1	CATSDGGRRAFF	TGTGCCACCAGTGACGGGGGTCGTCGAGCTTTCTTT
TRBV7-9	.	.	TRBJ1-1	CASSSGVMNTEAFF	TGTGCCAGCAGCTCGGGCGTCATGAACACTGAAGCTTTCTTT
TRBV24-1	.	.	TRBJ2-3	CATSDKKGWTDTQYF	TGTGCCACCAGTGATAAAAAGGGTTGGACAGATACGCAGTATTTT
TRBV21-1	.	.	TRBJ2-7	CASGQKRELSYEQYF	TGTGCCAGCGGCCAAAAGCGGGAGCTGTCCTACGAGCAGTACTTC
TRBV9	.	.	TRBJ2-2	CASSVVNRTVGTPGSCFF	.
TRBV7-6	few	TRBD1	TRBJ1-6	CASSHGQGADSPLHF	TGTGCCAGCAGCCATGGACAGGGGGCGGATTCACCCCTCCACTTT
TRBV7-8	.	.	TRBJ2-4	CASSLGAAKNIQYF	TGTGCCAGCAGCTTAGGTGCGGCCAAAAACATTCAGTACTTC
TRBV9	many	.	TRBJ2-7	CASSWGAETYYEQYF	TGTGCCAGCAGTTGGGGAGCCGAAACCTACTACGAGCAGTACTTC
TRBV5-6	.	TRBD1	TRBJ2-7	CASSYGTGLYEQYF	TGTGCCAGCAGCTACGGGACAGGCCTTTACGAGCAGTACTTC
TRBV6-2/TRBV6-3	.	TRBD2	TRBJ2-1	CASSYESIAGGGYNEQFF	TGTGCCAGCAGTTACGAGTCAATAGCGGGAGGTGGTTACAATGAGCAGTTCTTC
TRBV29-1	.	TRBD2	TRBJ2-7	CSVGTSGTYEQYF	TGCAGCGTGGGGACTAGCGGTACCTACGAGCAGTACTTC
TRBV29-1	many	TRBD1	TRBJ2-3	CSVSGTADTQYF	TGCAGCGTTTCCGGGACAGCAGATACGCAGTATTTT
TRBV25-1	.	.	TRBJ2-5	CASSEALTEETQYF	TGTGCCAGCAGTGAAGCTCTCACGGAGGAGACCCAGTACTTC
TRBV19	.	.	TRBJ1-1	CASSINRANTEAFF	TGTGCCAGTAGTATAAACAGGGCAAACACTGAAGCTTTCTTT
TRBV9	.	TRBD1	TRBJ1-1	CASRPGAGGTEAFF	TGTGCCAGCAGGCCCGGGGCAGGGGGCACTGAAGCTTTCTTT
TRBV24-1	few	.	TRBJ2-2	CATSGGTGELFF	TGTGCCACCAGTGGGGGTACCGGGGAGCTGTTTTTT
TRBV19	few	.	TRBJ2-7	CASSIAGETYEQYF	TGTGCCAGTAGTATAGCGGGGGAAACCTACGAGCAGTACTTC
TRBV4-1	few	.	TRBJ2-1	CASQIGSSYNEQFF	TGCGCCAGCCAGATCGGTAGCTCCTACAATGAGCAGTTCTTC
TRBV12-3/TRBV12-4	.	.	TRBJ1-6	CASIRGGLRSPLHF	TGTGCCAGCATCCGCGGGGGGCTGCGGTCACCCCTCCACTTT
TRBV4-1	once	.	TRBJ2-7	CASSLVPSEGWEQYF	TGCGCCAGCAGCCTCGTCCCTTCGGAGGGGTGGGAGCAGTACTTC
TRBV7-8	few	.	TRBJ1-2	CASSASPVVGYTF	TGTGCCAGCAGCGCCTCTCCAGTAGTTGGCTACACCTTC
TRBV7-9	.	.	TRBJ2-7	CASSLPGAGEQYF	TGTGCCAGCAGCTTACCGGGAGCAGGCGAGCAGTACTTC
TRBV24-1	few	TRBD1	TRBJ2-1	CATSVSRGNNEQFF	TGTGCCACCAGTGTATCCAGGGGGAACAATGAGCAGTTCTTC